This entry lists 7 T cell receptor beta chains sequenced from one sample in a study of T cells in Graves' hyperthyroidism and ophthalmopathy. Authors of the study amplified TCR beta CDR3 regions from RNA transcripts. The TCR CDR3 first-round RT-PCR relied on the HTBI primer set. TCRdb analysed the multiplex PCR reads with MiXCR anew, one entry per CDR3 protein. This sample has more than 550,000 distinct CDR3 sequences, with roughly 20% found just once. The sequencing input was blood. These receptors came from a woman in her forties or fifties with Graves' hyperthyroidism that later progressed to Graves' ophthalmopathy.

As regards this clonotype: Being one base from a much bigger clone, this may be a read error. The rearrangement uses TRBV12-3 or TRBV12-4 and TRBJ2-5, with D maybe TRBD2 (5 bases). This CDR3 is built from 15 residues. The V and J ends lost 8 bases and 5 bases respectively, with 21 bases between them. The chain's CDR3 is CASSPLMRAGETQYF. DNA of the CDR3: TGTGCCAGCTCACCTCTCATGAGGGCCGGGGAGACCCAGTACTTC.

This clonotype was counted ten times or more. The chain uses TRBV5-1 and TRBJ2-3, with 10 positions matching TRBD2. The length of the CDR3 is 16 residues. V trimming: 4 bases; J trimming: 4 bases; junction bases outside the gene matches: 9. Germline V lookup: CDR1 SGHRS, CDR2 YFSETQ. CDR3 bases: TGCGCCAGCAGCACCGCTAGCGGGGGAGGAGCAGATACGCAGTATTTT. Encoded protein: CASSTASGGGADTQYF. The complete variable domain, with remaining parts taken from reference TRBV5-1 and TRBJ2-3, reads KAGVTQTPRYLIKTRGQQVTLSCSPISGHRSVSWYQQTPGQGLQFLFEYFSETQRNKGNFPGRFSGRQFSNSRSEMNVSTLELGDSALYLCASSTASGGGADTQYFGPGTRLTVL.

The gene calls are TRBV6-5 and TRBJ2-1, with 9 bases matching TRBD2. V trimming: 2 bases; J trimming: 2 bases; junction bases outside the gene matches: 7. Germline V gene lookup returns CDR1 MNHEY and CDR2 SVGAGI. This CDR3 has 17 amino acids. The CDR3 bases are TGTGCCAGCAGTTACCAGCAGACTAGCGGAGCCTACAATGAGCAGTTCTTC. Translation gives CASSYQQTSGAYNEQFF.

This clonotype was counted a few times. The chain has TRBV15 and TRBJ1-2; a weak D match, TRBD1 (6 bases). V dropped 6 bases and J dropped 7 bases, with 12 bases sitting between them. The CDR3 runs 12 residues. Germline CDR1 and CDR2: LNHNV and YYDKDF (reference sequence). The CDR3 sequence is CATRGGGTGYTF. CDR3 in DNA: TGTGCCACCAGGGGGGGCGGCACTGGCTACACCTTC.

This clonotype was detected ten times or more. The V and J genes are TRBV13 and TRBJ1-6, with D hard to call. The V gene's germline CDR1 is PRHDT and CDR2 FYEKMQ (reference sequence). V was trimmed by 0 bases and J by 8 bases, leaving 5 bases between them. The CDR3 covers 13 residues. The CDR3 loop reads CASSLGTDSPLHF. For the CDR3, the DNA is TGTGCCAGCAGCTTAGGAACGGATTCACCCCTCCACTTT.

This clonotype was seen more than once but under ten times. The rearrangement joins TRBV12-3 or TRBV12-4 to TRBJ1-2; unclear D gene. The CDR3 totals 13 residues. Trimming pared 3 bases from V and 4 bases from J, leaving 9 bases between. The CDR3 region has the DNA TGTGCCAGCAGTTTTGGGGTAGGCTATGGCTACACCTTC. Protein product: CASSFGVGYGYTF.

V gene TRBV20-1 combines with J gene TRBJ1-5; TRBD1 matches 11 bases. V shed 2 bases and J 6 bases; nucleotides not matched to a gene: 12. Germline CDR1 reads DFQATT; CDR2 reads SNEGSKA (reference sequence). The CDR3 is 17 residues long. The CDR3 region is CSARIGQGAVRGQPQHF. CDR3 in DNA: TGCAGTGCTAGAATAGGACAGGGGGCGGTTCGGGGTCAGCCCCAGCATTTT.